The T cell receptor beta chain described here comes from a study of pediatric ulcerative colitis. Study-wide results and limits: Rectal repertoires separated controls, mild-moderate and acute severe colitis.

During colonoscopy, one to two rectal pinch biopsies were collected. As to this clone: The antigen is not known.

Measured with immunoSEQ multiplex PCR; TCRdb has only the in-frame clones, and not every one. The sample shows tens of thousands of clones, around 78% of them seen only once. Trimming left V 2 bases short and J 3 bases short, with 14 bases between. Looked up from germline, CDR1 is SGHVS and CDR2 is FQNEAQ. The CDR3 has 16 amino acids. Sequenced material: gut tissue. This TCR derives from a boy between 10 and 17 years old with moderate ulcerative colitis. The V gene is TRBV7-8, the J gene TRBJ2-1, with no clear D. The CDR3 reads CASSLPETSFYNEQFF. As DNA, the CDR3 is TGTGCCAGCAGCTTACCCGAGACCAGTTTCTACAATGAGCAGTTCTTC. Full variable domain (outside the CDR3, taken from reference TRBV7-8 and TRBJ2-1): GAGVSQSPRYKVAKRGQDVALRCDPISGHVSLFWYQQALGQGPEFLTYFQNEAQLDKSGLPSDRFFAERPEGSVSTLKIQRTQQEDSAVYLCASSLPETSFYNEQFFGPGTRLTVL.